Sequencing of this T cell receptor beta chain was carried out in a study of low-dose radiotherapy and immunotherapy resistance in tumors. Gene-specific TRAV and TRBV primers were used for first-strand cDNA, covering alpha and beta chains. The PCR that amplified TCRs ran for around 20 cycles, relying on a constant-region primer and a V-primer adapter. TCRdb re-analysed the reads in MiXCR, keeping a single row per CDR3 protein. Among about 82,000 distinct CDR3 sequences, under 20% were seen once, and the ten largest hold 5% to 7%. This CDR3 contains 12 residues. The V gene lost 8 bases and the J gene lost 3 bases, with 13 bases spanning the gap. The germline CDR1 and CDR2 sequences are SQVTM and ANQGSEA. Specified time point: before trial treatment.

The chain recombines TRBV29-1 with TRBJ1-2, with D tentatively TRBD1 (6 bases). The source was PBMCs, collected before treatment. The clonotype originates from a male donor with prostate cancer. CDR3 DNA: TGCAGCATCAGGGGTTGGGACTATGGCTACACCTTC. This codes for CSIRGWDYGYTF.